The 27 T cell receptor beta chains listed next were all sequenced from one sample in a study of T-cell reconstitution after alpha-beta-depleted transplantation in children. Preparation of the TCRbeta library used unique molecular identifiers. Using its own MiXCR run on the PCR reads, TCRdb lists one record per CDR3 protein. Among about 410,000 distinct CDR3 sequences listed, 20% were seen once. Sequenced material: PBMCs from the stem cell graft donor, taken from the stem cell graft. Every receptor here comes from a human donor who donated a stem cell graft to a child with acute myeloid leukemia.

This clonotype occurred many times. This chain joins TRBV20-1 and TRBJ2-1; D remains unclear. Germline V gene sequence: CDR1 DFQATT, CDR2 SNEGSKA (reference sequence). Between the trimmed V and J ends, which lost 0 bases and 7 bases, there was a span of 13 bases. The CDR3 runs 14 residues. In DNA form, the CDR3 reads TGCAGTGCTAGAGATGAGTGGCGTTGGAATGAGCAGTTCTTC. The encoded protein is CSARDEWRWNEQFF.

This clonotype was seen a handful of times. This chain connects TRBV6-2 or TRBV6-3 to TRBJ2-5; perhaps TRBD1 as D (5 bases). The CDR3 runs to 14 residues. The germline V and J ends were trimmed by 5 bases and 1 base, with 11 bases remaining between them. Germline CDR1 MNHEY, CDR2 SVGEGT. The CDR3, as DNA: TGTGCCAGCAGTCGACTCCAGGGCCAAGAGACCCAGTACTTC. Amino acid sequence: CASSRLQGQETQYF.

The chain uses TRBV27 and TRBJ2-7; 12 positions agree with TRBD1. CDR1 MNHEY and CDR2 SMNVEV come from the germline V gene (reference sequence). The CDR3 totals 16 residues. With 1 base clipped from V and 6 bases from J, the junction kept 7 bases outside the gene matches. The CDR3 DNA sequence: TGTGCCAGCAGTTTATGGGGACAGGGGGCGATAGGCGAGCAGTACTTC. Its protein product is CASSLWGQGAIGEQYF.

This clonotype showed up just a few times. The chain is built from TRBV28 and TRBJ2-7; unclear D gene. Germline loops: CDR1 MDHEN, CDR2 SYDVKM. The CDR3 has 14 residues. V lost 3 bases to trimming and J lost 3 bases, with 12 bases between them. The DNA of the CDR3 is TGTGCCAGCAGTTTGAGGAACCGCTACTACGAGCAGTACTTC. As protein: CASSLRNRYYEQYF.

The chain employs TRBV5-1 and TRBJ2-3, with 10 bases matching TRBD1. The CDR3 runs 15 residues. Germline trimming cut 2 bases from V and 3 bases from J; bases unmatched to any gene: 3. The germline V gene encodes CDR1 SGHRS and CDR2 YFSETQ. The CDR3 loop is CASSFGTGVTDTQYF. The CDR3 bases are TGCGCCAGCAGCTTCGGGACAGGGGTAACAGATACGCAGTATTTT.

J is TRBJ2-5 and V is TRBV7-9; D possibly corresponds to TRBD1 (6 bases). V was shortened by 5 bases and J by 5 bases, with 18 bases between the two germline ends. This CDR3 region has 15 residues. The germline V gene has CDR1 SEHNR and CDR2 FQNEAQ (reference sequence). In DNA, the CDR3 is TGTGCCAGCAGCATACAGGGTGGTGGTCGTGAGACCCAGTACTTC. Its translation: CASSIQGGGRETQYF.

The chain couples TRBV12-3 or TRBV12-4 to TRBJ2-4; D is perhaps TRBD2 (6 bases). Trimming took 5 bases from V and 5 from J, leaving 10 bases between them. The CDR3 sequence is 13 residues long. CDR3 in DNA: TGTGCCAGCAGTCTGGTAGCGGAAAACATTCAGTACTTC. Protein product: CASSLVAENIQYF.

This CDR3 reads CASSEDKNTGELFF. As DNA, the CDR3 is TGTGCCAGCAGTGAGGACAAGAACACCGGGGAGCTGTTTTTT. This rearrangement joins TRBV2 to TRBJ2-2, with D perhaps matching TRBD1 (5 bases). V lost 3 bases and J 1 base, leaving 6 bases between the germline ends. This CDR3 spans 14 amino acids. Looked up from germline, CDR1 is SNHLY and CDR2 is FYNNEI.

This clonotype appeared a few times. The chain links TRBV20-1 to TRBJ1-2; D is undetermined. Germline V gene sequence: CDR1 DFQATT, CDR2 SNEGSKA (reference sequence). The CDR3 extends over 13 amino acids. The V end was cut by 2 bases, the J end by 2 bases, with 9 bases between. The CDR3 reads CSARPQSNYGYTF. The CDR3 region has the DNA TGCAGTGCTAGACCACAGAGCAACTATGGCTACACCTTC.

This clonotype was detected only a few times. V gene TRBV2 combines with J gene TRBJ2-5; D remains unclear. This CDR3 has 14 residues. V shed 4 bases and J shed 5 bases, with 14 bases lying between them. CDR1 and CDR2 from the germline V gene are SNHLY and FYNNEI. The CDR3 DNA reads TGTGCCAGCAGTGGCCGGACCGTCACGGAGACCCAGTACTTC. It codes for CASSGRTVTETQYF.

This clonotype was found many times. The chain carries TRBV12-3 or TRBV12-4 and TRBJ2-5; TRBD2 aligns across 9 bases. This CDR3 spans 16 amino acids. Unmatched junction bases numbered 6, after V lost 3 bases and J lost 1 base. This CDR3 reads CASSFLAGGGQETQYF. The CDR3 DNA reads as TGTGCCAGCAGTTTCCTTGCGGGAGGGGGCCAAGAGACCCAGTACTTC.

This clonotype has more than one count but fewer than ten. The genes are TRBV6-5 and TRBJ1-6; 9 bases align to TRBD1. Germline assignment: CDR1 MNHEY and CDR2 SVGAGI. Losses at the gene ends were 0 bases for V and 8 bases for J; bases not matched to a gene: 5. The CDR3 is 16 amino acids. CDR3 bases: TGTGCCAGCAGTTACTCGCAACAGGGGGCGGATTCACCCCTCCACTTT. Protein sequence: CASSYSQQGADSPLHF.

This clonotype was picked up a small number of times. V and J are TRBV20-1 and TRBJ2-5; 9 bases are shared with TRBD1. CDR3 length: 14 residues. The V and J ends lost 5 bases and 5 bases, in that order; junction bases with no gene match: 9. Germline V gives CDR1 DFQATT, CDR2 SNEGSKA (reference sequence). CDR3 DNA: TGCAGTGCTTACTACAGGGGGCGGGAGGAGACCCAGTACTTC. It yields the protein CSAYYRGREETQYF.

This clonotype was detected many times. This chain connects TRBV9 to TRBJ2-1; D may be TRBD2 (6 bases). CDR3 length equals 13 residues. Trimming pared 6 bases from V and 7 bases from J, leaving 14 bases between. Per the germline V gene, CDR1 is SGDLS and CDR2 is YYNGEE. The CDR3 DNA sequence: TGTGCCAGCACGCAGGAGGGCCGAAATGAGCAGTTCTTC. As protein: CASTQEGRNEQFF.

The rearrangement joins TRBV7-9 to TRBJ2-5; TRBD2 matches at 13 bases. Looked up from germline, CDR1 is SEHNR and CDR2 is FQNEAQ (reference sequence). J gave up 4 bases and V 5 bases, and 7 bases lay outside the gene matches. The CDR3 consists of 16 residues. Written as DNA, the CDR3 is TGTGCCAGCAGCCTAGGACTAGCGGGAGCCGGAGAGACCCAGTACTTC. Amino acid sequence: CASSLGLAGAGETQYF. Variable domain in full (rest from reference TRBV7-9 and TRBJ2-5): DTGVSQNPRHKITKRGQNVTFRCDPISEHNRLYWYRQTLGQGPEFLTYFQNEAQLEKSRLLSDRFSAERPKGSFSTLEIQRTEQGDSAMYLCASSLGLAGAGETQYFGPGTRLLVL.

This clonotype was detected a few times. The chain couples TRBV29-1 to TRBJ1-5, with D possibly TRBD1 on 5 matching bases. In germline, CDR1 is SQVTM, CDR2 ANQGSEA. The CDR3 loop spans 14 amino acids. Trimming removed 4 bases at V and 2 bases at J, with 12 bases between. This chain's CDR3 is CSVGGASGNQPQHF. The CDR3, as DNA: TGCAGCGTTGGTGGGGCCAGCGGCAATCAGCCCCAGCATTTT.

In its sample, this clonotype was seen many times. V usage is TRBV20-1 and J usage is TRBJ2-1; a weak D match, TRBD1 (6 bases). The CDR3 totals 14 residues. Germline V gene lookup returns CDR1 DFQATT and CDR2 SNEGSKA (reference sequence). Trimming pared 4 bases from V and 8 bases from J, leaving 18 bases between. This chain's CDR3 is CSATAIRGSYEQFF. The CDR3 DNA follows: TGCAGTGCTACCGCAATCAGGGGTTCCTATGAGCAGTTCTTC.

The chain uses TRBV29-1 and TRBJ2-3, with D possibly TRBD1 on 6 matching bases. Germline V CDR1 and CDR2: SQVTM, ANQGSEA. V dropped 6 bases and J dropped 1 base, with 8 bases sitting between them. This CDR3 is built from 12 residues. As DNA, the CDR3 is TGCAGCGTGAAGGGGGGCACAGATACGCAGTATTTT. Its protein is CSVKGGTDTQYF.

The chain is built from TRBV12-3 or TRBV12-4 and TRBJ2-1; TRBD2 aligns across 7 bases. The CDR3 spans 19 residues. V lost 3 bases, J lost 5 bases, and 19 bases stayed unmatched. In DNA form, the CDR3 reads TGTGCCAGCAGTTTCTACCGTACACCCCGCGGGAGTTCCCACAATGAGCAGTTCTTC. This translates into CASSFYRTPRGSSHNEQFF.

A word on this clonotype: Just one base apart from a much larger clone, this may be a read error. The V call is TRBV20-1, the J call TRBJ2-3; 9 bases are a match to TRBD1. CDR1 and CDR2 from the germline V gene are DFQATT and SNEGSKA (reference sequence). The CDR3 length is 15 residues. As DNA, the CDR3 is TGCATTGCTAGAGATGGGACAGGGAATGGAGATACGCAGTATTTT. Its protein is CIARDGTGNGDTQYF.

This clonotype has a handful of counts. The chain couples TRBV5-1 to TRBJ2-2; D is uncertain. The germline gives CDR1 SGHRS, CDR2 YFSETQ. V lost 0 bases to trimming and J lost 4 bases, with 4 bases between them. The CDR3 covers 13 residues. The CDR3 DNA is TGCGCCAGCAGCTTGGCCCCCACCGGGGAGCTGTTTTTT. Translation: CASSLAPTGELFF.

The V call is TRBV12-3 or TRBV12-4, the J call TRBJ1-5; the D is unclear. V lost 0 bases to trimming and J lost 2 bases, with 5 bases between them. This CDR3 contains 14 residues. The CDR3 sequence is CASSLADGNQPQHF. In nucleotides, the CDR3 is TGTGCCAGCAGTTTAGCGGACGGCAATCAGCCCCAGCATTTT.

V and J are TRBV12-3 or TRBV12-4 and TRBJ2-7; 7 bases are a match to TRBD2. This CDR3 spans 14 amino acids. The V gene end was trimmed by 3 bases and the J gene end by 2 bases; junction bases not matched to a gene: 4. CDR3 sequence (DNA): TGTGCCAGCAGTTTTAGGCTAGCGGCCTACGAGCAGTACTTC. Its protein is CASSFRLAAYEQYF.

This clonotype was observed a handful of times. The CDR3 coding sequence is TGCGCCAGCAGTGAGGAGGGTCGGGAATGGGAGACCCAGTACTTC. This translates into CASSEEGREWETQYF. The chain has TRBV10-1 and TRBJ2-5, with D perhaps TRBD2 (5 bases). Trimming pared 2 bases from V and 5 bases from J, leaving 15 bases between. The V gene's germline CDR1 is WNHNN and CDR2 SYGVQD (reference sequence). The CDR3 totals 15 residues.

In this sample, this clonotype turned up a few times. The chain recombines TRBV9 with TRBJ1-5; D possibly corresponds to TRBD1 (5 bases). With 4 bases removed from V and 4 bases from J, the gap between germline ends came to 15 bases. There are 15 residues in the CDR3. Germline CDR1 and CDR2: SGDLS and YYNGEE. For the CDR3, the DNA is TGTGCCAGCAGCCCCCATGGGACGGAAAATCAGCCCCAGCATTTT. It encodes CASSPHGTENQPQHF.

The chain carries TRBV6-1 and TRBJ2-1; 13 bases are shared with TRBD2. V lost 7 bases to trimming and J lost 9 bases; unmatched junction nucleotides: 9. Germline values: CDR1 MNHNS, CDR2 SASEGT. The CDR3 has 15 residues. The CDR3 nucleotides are TGTGCCAGCAACAAACGAGGACTAGCGGGAGCTGAGCAGTTCTTC. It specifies CASNKRGLAGAEQFF.

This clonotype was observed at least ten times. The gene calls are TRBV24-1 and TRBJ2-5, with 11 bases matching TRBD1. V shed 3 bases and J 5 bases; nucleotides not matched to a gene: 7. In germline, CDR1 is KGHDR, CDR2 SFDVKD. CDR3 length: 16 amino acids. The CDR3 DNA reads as TGTGCCACCAGTGATCCAAGGACAGGGGGCGAGGAGACCCAGTACTTC. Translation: CATSDPRTGGEETQYF.